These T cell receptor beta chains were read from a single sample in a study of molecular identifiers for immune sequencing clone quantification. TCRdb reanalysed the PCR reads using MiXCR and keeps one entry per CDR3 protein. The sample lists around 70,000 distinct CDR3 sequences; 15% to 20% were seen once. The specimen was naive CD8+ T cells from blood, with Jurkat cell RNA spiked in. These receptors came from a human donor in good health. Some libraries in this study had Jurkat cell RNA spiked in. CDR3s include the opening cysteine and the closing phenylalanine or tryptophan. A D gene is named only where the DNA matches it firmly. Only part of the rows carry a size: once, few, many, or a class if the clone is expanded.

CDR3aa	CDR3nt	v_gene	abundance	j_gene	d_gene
CASSPVTAGELFF	TGTGCCAGTAGCCCCGTGACAGCCGGGGAGCTGTTTTTT	TRBV19	many	TRBJ2-2	.
CASSPGGSCNEQFF	TGTGCCAGCAGTCCCGGTGGGTCCTGCAATGAGCAGTTCTTC	TRBV6-5	.	TRBJ2-1	.
CASSQGRQSHEQYF	TGTGCCAGCAGCCAAGGCAGACAGAGCCACGAGCAGTACTTC	TRBV3-1	many	TRBJ2-7	.
CASGLGQSTDTQYF	TGTGCCAGCGGCTTGGGACAGTCCACAGATACGCAGTATTTT	TRBV7-9	.	TRBJ2-3	TRBD1
CASSGQGPNEKLFF	TGTGCCAGTAGTGGACAGGGGCCTAATGAAAAACTGTTTTTT	TRBV19	many	TRBJ1-4	TRBD1
CASNISGLGNTEAFF	TGTGCCAGTAATATATCAGGGCTGGGGAACACTGAAGCTTTCTTT	TRBV19	once	TRBJ1-1	.
CASSLVPSTDTQYF	TGTGCCAGCAGCTTGGTCCCTAGCACAGATACGCAGTATTTT	TRBV5-4	many	TRBJ2-3	.
CASSLTPGALVKNNEQFF	TGTGCCAGCAGCTTAACTCCAGGGGCCCTAGTAAAAAACAATGAGCAGTTCTTC	TRBV7-2	many	TRBJ2-1	.
CATRGRKSYEQYF	TGTGCCACCAGGGGCAGAAAGTCCTACGAGCAGTACTTC	TRBV27	many	TRBJ2-7	.
CASGLAGVPDTQYF	TGTGCCAGCGGACTAGCGGGAGTCCCAGATACGCAGTATTTT	TRBV12-3/TRBV12-4	.	TRBJ2-3	TRBD2
CASSAPPTGIPYNEQFF	TGTGCCAGCAGTGCACCCCCGACAGGGATCCCCTACAATGAGCAGTTCTTC	TRBV25-1	many	TRBJ2-1	TRBD1
CASSLGASDTDTQYF	TGTGCCAGCAGCTTGGGGGCTAGTGACACAGATACGCAGTATTTT	TRBV5-4	many	TRBJ2-3	.
CASSPRRTYEQYF	TGTGCCAGCAGCCCAAGACGGACCTACGAGCAGTACTTC	TRBV13	many	TRBJ2-7	.
CASSSRGTAQETQYF	TGCGCCAGCAGCTCACGAGGGACGGCCCAGGAGACCCAGTACTTC	TRBV5-1	many	TRBJ2-5	.
CASSSSTSGIYNEQFF	TGTGCCAGCAGCTCATCCACTAGCGGGATATACAATGAGCAGTTCTTC	TRBV5-3	.	TRBJ2-1	TRBD2
CASSIGRSYNEQFF	TGTGCCAGCAGTATCGGGAGGTCCTACAATGAGCAGTTCTTC	TRBV27	few	TRBJ2-1	TRBD2
CAWSGPGPALEQYF	TGTGCCTGGAGTGGTCCGGGACCGGCCCTCGAGCAGTACTTC	TRBV30	many	TRBJ2-7	.
CASSLGRGPYEQYF	TGTGCCAGCAGTTTGGGACGGGGCCCTTACGAGCAGTACTTC	TRBV27	.	TRBJ2-7	.
CAWTTGTGISNQPQHF	TGTGCCTGGACCACCGGGACAGGGATAAGCAATCAGCCCCAGCATTTT	TRBV30	many	TRBJ1-5	TRBD1